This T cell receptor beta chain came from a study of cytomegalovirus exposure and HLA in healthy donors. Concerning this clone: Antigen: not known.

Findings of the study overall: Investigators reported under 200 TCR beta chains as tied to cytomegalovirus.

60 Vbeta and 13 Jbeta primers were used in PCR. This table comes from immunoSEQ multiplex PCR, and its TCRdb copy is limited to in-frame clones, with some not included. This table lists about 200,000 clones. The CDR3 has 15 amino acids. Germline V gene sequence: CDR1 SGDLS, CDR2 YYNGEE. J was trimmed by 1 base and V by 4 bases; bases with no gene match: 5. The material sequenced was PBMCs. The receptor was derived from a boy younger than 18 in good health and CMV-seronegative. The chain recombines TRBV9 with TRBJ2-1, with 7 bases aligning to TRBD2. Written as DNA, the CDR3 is TGTGCCAGCAGCCCCCGACTAGCATCCTACAATGAGCAGTTCTTC. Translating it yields CASSPRLASYNEQFF. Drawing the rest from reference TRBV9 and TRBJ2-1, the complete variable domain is DSGVTQTPKHLITATGQRVTLRCSPRSGDLSVYWYQQSLDQGLQFLIQYYNGEERAKGNILERFSAQQFPDLHSELNLSSLELGDSALYFCASSPRLASYNEQFFGPGTRLTVL.